The 14 T cell receptor beta chains given below trace back to one sample, sequenced in a study of blood T cell repertoires in COVID-19. Clones were read by immunoSEQ multiplex PCR, and TCRdb kept only the in-frame ones, dropping some. Of approximately 140,000 clones detected, around four fifths appear once; the ten largest clones hold around 40%. Sequencing used peripheral blood. These receptors were taken from a human donor in a cohort sampled during active COVID-19.

The genes are TRBV30 and TRBJ1-4; 7 bases align to TRBD1. Germline V gene sequence: CDR1 GTSNPN, CDR2 SVGIG (reference sequence). V lost 4 bases, J lost 7 bases, and 9 bases stayed unmatched. The length of the CDR3 is 14 residues. CDR3 sequence: CAWNPRGGGEKLFF. The CDR3 coding sequence is TGTGCCTGGAATCCCCGAGGGGGCGGTGAAAAACTGTTTTTT.

This rearrangement joins TRBV20-1 to TRBJ1-5; no clear D gene. V was pared by 3 bases and J by 0 bases, with 9 bases between. Germline loops: CDR1 DFQATT, CDR2 SNEGSKA (reference sequence). The CDR3 is 14 amino acids. The CDR3 loop is CSASGGASNQPQHF. CDR3 sequence (DNA): TGCAGTGCTAGTGGAGGCGCTAGCAATCAGCCCCAGCATTTT.

CDR3 coding DNA: TGCGCCAGCAGCCAACACGGGGTTAGCAATCAGCCCCAGCATTTT. It codes for CASSQHGVSNQPQHF. The rearrangement joins TRBV4-1 to TRBJ1-5; D unresolved. The CDR3 loop spans 15 amino acids. Looked up from germline, CDR1 is MGHRA and CDR2 is YSYEKL. Trimming stripped 2 bases from V and 0 bases from J, with 8 bases between.

The chain is built from TRBV7-9 and TRBJ1-4, with D possibly TRBD1 on 6 matching bases. The germline V and J ends were trimmed by 5 bases and 5 bases, with 15 bases remaining between them. Germline V gives CDR1 SEHNR, CDR2 FQNEAQ (reference sequence). The CDR3 has 15 residues. CDR3 DNA: TGTGCCAGCAGCGACGGACAGTCCCTCAATGAAAAACTGTTTTTT. Protein: CASSDGQSLNEKLFF.

This chain joins TRBV5-1 and TRBJ2-1; tentative D call: TRBD1 (6 bases). Germline V gene data show CDR1 as SGHRS and CDR2 as YFSETQ. The V and J ends lost 0 bases and 7 bases respectively, with 14 bases between them. CDR3 length equals 15 residues. CDR3 amino acids: CASSLAGARQNEQFF. The CDR3 DNA reads as TGCGCCAGCAGCTTGGCAGGGGCCCGCCAGAATGAGCAGTTCTTC. Looking up the rest from reference TRBV5-1 and TRBJ2-1 gives the full variable domain: KAGVTQTPRYLIKTRGQQVTLSCSPISGHRSVSWYQQTPGQGLQFLFEYFSETQRNKGNFPGRFSGRQFSNSRSEMNVSTLELGDSALYLCASSLAGARQNEQFFGPGTRLTVL.

This chain connects TRBV2 to TRBJ1-2; D is perhaps TRBD1 (5 bases). V gave up 10 bases and J gave up 1 base, with 16 bases separating them. This CDR3 has 14 amino acids. Germline assignment: CDR1 SNHLY and CDR2 FYNNEI. The CDR3 nucleotides are TGTGCCACCCACGGGGGGGGAAGTAACTATGGCTACACCTTC. This encodes CATHGGGSNYGYTF. Complete variable domain (other parts from reference TRBV2 and TRBJ1-2): EPEVTQTPSHQVTQMGQEVILRCVPISNHLYFYWYRQILGQKVEFLVSFYNNEISEKSEIFDDQFSVERPDGSNFTLKIRSTKLEDSAMYFCATHGGGSNYGYTFGSGTRLTVV.

The V and J genes are TRBV7-2 and TRBJ2-5, with TRBD2 as a possible D gene (5 bases). With 0 bases removed from V and 4 bases from J, the gap between germline ends came to 9 bases. Germline CDR1 and CDR2: SGHTA and FQGNSA. The CDR3 runs to 14 residues. This chain's CDR3 is CASSLARRTETQYF. CDR3 sequence (DNA): TGTGCCAGCAGCTTAGCGCGGAGGACAGAGACCCAGTACTTC.

The chain is built from TRBV19 and TRBJ1-2, with 7 positions matching TRBD1. CDR3 length: 16 residues. Germline values: CDR1 LNHDA, CDR2 SQIVND (reference sequence). Trimming cost V 3 bases and J 6 bases; bases outside gene matches: 13. CDR3 DNA: TGTGCCAGTAGTATGTTGCCCGGGAGGGGGCTACATGGCTACACCTTC. Its protein product is CASSMLPGRGLHGYTF.

The chain joins TRBV7-2 to TRBJ1-2; 12 bases are a match to TRBD1. The CDR3 covers 14 residues. Germline V gives CDR1 SGHTA, CDR2 FQGNSA. Losses at the gene ends were 4 bases for V and 13 bases for J; bases not matched to a gene: 10. The DNA of the CDR3 is TGTGCCAGCAGCTCGGGACAGGGGGCACGGTGGAGCACCTTC. Translation gives CASSSGQGARWSTF. Drawing the rest from reference TRBV7-2 and TRBJ1-2, the complete variable domain is GAGVSQSPSNKVTEKGKDVELRCDPISGHTALYWYRQSLGQGLEFLIYFQGNSAPDKSGLPSDRFSAERTGGSVSTLTIQRTQQEDSAVYLCASSSGQGARWSTFGSGTRLTVV.

The chain carries TRBV9 and TRBJ1-3; tentative D call: TRBD1 (6 bases). Trimming removed 2 bases at V and 4 bases at J, with 10 bases between. The CDR3 spans 14 residues. Germline loops: CDR1 SGDLS, CDR2 YYNGEE. DNA for the CDR3: TGTGCCAGCAGCGTCACAGGGATGGGAAACACCATATATTTT. Protein: CASSVTGMGNTIYF.

The chain recombines TRBV11-3 with TRBJ1-2; D gene unclear. V shed 4 bases and J shed 8 bases, with 14 bases lying between them. CDR3 size: 13 residues. The germline gives CDR1 SGHNT, CDR2 YENEEA. The CDR3 DNA reads as TGTGCCAGCAGCTCCCCCGGGTTTCACGGCTACACCTTC. Its translation: CASSSPGFHGYTF.

The V and J genes are TRBV3-1 (or the pseudogene TRBV3-2) and TRBJ1-2; 7 bases map to TRBD1. The length of the CDR3 is 16 residues. V was pared by 1 base and J by 5 bases, with 10 bases of the junction left unmatched. Germline V gene data show CDR1 as LGHDT and CDR2 as YNNKEL (reference sequence). The CDR3 region is CASSQADRMRGYGYTF. The CDR3 region has the DNA TGTGCCAGCAGCCAAGCGGACAGGATGAGGGGGTATGGCTACACCTTC.

This clone is a singleton in its sample. This chain joins TRBV7-9 and TRBJ1-4; no clear D. With 1 base removed from V and 12 bases from J, the gap between germline ends came to 9 bases. Germline CDR1 is SEHNR and CDR2 is FQNEAQ (reference sequence). The CDR3 runs 12 residues. This CDR3 reads CASSLVDGELFF. CDR3 bases: TGTGCCAGCAGCTTAGTTGACGGGGAACTGTTTTTT.

V and J are TRBV15 and TRBJ2-7, with D possibly TRBD1 on 5 matching bases. The germline V and J ends were trimmed by 2 bases and 2 bases, with 10 bases remaining between them. CDR3 size: 14 residues. Germline assignment: CDR1 LNHNV and CDR2 YYDKDF (reference sequence). The CDR3: CATSRNRRTYEQYF. In nucleotides, the CDR3 is TGTGCCACCAGCAGAAACAGGAGAACCTACGAGCAGTACTTC.